This T cell receptor (beta chain) was identified in a study of T-cell memory formation after mild COVID-19. General study points: Certain responding clones were present in pre-infection memory, suggesting participation of cross-reactive memory. Contracting clones from day 15 to 85 showed balanced CD4/CD8; later expanders favored CD4+. Among contracting clones, CD4+ were mainly CM/EM and CD8+ enriched in EMRA.

The germline V gene has CDR1 SNHLY and CDR2 FYNNEI. CDR3 length: 15 residues. V was shortened by 5 bases and J by 0 bases, with 13 bases between the two germline ends. Turning to this clonotype: Antigen specificity is unknown.

TCR alpha and TCR beta cDNA libraries carrying sample barcodes and UMIs were produced by 5'RACE using constant-segment primers. TCRdb called the 5' RACE reads again in MiXCR, with one record for every CDR3 protein. This table holds 220,000 or so distinct CDR3 sequences, roughly 10% found once. The gene calls are TRBV2 and TRBJ2-5, with D possibly being TRBD1 or TRBD2 (5 bases each). This clonotype was obtained from a man aged 18-30 years who had mild COVID-19 (a few samples of this study predate the infection). Cell type and time point are not known. Sequenced input: PBMCs or a T cell subset sorted from them (not recorded which). For the CDR3, the DNA is TGTGCCAGCAGTTTTCACTCGGGACACCAAGAGACCCAGTACTTC. It specifies CASSFHSGHQETQYF.